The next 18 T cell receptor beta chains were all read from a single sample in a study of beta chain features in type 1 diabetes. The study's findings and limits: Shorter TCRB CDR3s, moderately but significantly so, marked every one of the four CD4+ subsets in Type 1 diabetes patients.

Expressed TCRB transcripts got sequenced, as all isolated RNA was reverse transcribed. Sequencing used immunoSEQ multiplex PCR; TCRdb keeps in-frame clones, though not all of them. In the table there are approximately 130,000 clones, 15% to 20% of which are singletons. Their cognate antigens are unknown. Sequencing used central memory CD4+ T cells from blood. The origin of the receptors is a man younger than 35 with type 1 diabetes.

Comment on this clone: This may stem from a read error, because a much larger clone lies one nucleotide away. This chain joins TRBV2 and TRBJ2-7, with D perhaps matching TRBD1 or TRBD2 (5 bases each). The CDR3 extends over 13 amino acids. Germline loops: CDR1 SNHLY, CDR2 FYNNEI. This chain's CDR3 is CASLRDGNYEQHF. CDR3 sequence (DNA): TGTGCCAGCCTCCGGGACGGAAACTACGAGCAGCACTTC.

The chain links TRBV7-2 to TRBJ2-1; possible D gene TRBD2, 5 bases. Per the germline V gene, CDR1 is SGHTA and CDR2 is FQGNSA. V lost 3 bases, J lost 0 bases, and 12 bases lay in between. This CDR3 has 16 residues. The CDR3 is CASSFKRQSSYNEQFF. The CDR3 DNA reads TGTGCCAGCAGCTTTAAGCGGCAAAGCTCCTACAATGAGCAGTTCTTC.

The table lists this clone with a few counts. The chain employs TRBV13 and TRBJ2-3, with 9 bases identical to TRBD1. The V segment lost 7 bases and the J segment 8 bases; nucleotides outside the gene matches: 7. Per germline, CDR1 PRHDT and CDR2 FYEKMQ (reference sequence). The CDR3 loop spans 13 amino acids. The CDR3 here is CASTFGGQGTQYF. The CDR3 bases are TGTGCCAGCACCTTCGGGGGACAGGGTACGCAGTATTTT. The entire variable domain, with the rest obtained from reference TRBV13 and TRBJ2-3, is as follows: AAGVIQSPRHLIKEKRETATLKCYPIPRHDTVYWYQQGPGQDPQFLISFYEKMQSDKGSIPDRFSAQQFSDYHSELNMSSLELGDSALYFCASTFGGQGTQYFGPGTRLTVL.

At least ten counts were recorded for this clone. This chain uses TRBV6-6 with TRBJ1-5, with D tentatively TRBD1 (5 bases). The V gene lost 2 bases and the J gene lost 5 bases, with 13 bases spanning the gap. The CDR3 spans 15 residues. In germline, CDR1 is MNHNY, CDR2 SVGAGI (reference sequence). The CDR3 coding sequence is TGTGCCAGCAGTTACATTACAGGCGGGGATCAGCCCCAGCATTTT. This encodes CASSYITGGDQPQHF.

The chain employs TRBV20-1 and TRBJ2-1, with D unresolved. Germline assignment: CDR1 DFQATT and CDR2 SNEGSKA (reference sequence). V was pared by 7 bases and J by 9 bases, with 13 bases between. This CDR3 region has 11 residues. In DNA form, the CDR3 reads TGCAGTGTTCGGATAAGGGTTGAGCAGTTCTTC. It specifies CSVRIRVEQFF.

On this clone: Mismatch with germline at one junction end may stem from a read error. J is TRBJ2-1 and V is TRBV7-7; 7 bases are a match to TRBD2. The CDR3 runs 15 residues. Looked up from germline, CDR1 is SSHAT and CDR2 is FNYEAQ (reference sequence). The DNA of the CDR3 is TGTGCTAGCAGCTTAGCCAGCGGGGCCCACAATGAGCAGTTCTTC. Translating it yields CASSLASGAHNEQFF.

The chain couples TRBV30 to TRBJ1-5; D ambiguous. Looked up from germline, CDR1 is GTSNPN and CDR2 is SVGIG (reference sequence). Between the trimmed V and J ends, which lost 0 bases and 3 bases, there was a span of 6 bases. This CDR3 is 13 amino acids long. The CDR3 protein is CAWSVNDNQPQHF. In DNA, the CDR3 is TGTGCCTGGAGTGTAAACGACAATCAGCCCCAGCATTTT. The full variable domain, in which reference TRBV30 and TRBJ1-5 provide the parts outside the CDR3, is SQTIHQWPATLVQPVGSPLSLECTVEGTSNPNLYWYRQAAGRGLQLLFYSVGIGQISSEVPQNLSASRPQDRQFILSSKKLLLSDSGFYLCAWSVNDNQPQHFGDGTRLSIL.

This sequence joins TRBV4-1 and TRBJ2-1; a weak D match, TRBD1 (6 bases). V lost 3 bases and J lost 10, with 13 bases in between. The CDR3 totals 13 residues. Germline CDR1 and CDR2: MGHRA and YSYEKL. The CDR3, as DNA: TGCGCCAGCAGCCATCAGGGGACGGACGAGCAGTTCTTC. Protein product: CASSHQGTDEQFF.

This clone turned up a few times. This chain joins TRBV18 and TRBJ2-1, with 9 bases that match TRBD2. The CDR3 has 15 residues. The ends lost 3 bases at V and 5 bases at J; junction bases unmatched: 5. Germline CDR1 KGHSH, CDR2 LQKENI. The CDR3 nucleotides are TGTGCCAGCTCACCGACTAGCGGCCAGGACAATGAGCAGTTCTTC. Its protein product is CASSPTSGQDNEQFF.

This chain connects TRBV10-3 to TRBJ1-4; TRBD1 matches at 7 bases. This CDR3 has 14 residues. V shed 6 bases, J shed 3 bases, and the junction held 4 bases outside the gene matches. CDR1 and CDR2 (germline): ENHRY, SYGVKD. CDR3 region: CAIRQGQPNEKLFF. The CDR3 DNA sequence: TGTGCCATCAGACAGGGACAGCCTAATGAAAAACTGTTTTTT.

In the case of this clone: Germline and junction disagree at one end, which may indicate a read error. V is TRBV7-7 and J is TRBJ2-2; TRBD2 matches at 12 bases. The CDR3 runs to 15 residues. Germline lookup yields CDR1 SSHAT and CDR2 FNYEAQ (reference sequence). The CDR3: CASSLGTSGTGELFF. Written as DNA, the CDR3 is TGTGCTAGCAGCCTCGGGACTAGCGGGACCGGGGAGCTGTTTTTT.

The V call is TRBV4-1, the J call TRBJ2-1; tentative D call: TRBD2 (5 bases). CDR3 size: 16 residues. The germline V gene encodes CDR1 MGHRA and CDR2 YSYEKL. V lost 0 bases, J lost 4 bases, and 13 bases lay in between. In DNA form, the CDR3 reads TGCGCCAGCAGCCAAGATGGCCGAGCGGAATACAATGAGCAGTTCTTC. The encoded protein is CASSQDGRAEYNEQFF.

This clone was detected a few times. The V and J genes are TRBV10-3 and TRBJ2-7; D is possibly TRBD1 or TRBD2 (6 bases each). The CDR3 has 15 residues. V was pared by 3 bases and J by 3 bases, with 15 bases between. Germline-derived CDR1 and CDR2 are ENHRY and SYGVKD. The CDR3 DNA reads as TGTGCCATCAGTGAAGGGGGGCCCCTTAACTACGAGCAGTACTTC. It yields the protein CAISEGGPLNYEQYF.

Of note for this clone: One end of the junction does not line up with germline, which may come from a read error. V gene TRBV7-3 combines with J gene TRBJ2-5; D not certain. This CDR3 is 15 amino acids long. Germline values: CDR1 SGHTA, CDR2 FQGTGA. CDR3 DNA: TGTGCCAGCAGCCCCCCTGTCTGGGATCAAGGGACCCAGTACTTC. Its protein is CASSPPVWDQGTQYF.

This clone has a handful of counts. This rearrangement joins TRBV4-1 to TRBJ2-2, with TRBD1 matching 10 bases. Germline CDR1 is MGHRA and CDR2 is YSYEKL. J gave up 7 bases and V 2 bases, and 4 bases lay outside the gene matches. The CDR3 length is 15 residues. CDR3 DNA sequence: TGCGCCAGCAGCCAACGACAGGGGGCTTACGGGGAGCTGTTTTTT. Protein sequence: CASSQRQGAYGELFF.

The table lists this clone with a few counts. For the CDR3, the DNA is TGCGCCAGCAAGCTGACTAGCGGGAGCTACGAGCAGTACTTC. Amino acid sequence: CASKLTSGSYEQYF. The rearrangement joins TRBV5-1 to TRBJ2-5; 12 nucleotides match TRBD2. The J call may not be correct, given that the DNA end is closer to TRBJ2-7. CDR1 and CDR2 from the germline V gene are SGHRS and YFSETQ. This CDR3 region has 14 residues.

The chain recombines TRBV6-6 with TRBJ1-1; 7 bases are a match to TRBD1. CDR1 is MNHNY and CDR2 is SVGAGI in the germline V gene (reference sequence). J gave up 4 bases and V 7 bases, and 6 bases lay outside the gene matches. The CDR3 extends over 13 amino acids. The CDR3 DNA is TGTGCCAGCATTCAGGGGGGGAGCACTGAAGCTTTCTTT. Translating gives CASIQGGSTEAFF.

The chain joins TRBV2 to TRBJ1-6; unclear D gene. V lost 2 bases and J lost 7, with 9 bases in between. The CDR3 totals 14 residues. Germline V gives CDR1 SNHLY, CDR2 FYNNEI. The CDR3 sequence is CASSETEGNSPLHF. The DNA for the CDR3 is TGTGCCAGCAGTGAAACAGAGGGAAATTCACCCCTCCACTTT.